This T cell receptor beta chain was found in a study of blood T cell repertoires in COVID-19. Sequencing was performed with immunoSEQ multiplex PCR; in TCRdb, only in-frame clones are kept and a portion is missing. The sample has about 95,000 clones, roughly 76% seen once. Those enrolled in Seattle joined during active infection and were followed longitudinally afterward. V shed 5 bases, J shed 9 bases, and the junction held 14 bases outside the gene matches. Germline V gene sequence: CDR1 SGHVS, CDR2 FQNEAQ. This CDR3 region has 17 residues. V and J are TRBV7-8 and TRBJ2-1; the match to TRBD2 covers 12 bases. Material: peripheral blood. The source is a man older than 75 with COVID-19, enrolled during active disease. The CDR3 reads CASSTFARTSGMGEQFF. Here the CDR3 DNA reads TGTGCCAGCAGCACCTTTGCCCGGACTAGCGGGATGGGTGAGCAGTTCTTC.